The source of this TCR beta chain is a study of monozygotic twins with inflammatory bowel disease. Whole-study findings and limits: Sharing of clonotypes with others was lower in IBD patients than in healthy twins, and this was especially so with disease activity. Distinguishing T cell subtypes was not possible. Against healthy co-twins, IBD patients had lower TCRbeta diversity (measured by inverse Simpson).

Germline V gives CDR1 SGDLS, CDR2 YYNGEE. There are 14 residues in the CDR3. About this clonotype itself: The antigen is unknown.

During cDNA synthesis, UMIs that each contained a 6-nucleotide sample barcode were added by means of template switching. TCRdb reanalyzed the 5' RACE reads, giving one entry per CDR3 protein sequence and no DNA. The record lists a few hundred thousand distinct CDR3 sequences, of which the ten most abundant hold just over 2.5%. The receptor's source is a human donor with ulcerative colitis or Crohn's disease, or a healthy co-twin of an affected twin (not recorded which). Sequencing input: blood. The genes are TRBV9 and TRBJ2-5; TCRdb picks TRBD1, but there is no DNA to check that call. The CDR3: CASSVGQAVETQYF. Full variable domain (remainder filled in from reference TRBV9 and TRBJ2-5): DSGVTQTPKHLITATGQRVTLRCSPRSGDLSVYWYQQSLDQGLQFLIQYYNGEERAKGNILERFSAQQFPDLHSELNLSSLELGDSALYFCASSVGQAVETQYFGPGTRLLVL.